This T cell receptor beta chain is from a study of blood T cell repertoires in COVID-19. Study-level background: Researchers got acute and convalescent COVID-19 samples from the United States, Italy and Spain. In each case, the material was cDNA or gDNA derived from T cells, B-cell-depleted T cells, or PBMCs.

Germline values: CDR1 GTSNPN, CDR2 SVGIG (reference sequence). The trim removed 0 bases at V and 0 bases at J, leaving 6 bases unmatched. The CDR3 runs to 17 residues. Original processing notes: Amplification of reference gene primers was used by the study to estimate nucleated cell counts. The data were produced by immunoSEQ multiplex PCR, yet TCRdb's version contains in-frame clones alone and is incomplete. That table gives V, J and clone size, and the DNA gave D and trimming. Among approximately 200,000 clones, roughly 86% were seen once, and the ten largest hold roughly 2.8%. The sequenced material came from peripheral blood. The chain uses TRBV30 and TRBJ1-3; 9 nucleotides line up with TRBD1. This clonotype originated in a woman between 25 and 40 years old with active or convalescent COVID-19. The CDR3 region is CAWSVPADRGSGNTIYF. The CDR3 nucleotides read TGTGCCTGGAGTGTCCCCGCGGACAGGGGCTCTGGAAACACCATATATTTT.